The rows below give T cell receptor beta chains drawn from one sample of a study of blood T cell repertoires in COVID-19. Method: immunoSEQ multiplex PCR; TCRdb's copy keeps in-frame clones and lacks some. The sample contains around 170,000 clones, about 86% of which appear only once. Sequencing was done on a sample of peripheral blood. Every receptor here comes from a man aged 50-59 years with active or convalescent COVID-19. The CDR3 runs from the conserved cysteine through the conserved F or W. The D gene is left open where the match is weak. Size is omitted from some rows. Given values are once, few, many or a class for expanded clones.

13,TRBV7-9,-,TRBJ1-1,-,CASSLITVAEAFF,TGTGCCAGCAGCTTAATCACAGTCGCTGAAGCTTTCTTT
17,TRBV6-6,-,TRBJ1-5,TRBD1,CASSPDRAGYSNQPQHF,TGTGCCAGCAGTCCAGACAGGGCGGGTTATAGCAATCAGCCCCAGCATTTT
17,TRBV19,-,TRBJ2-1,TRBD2,CASSMGLAISSYNEQFF,TGTGCCAGTAGTATGGGACTAGCGATCAGCTCCTACAATGAGCAGTTCTTC
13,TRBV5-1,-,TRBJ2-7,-,CASSLGQTHEQYF,TGCGCCAGCAGCTTGGGACAGACCCACGAGCAGTACTTC
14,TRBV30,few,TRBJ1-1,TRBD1,CAWRHRDRNTEAFF,TGTGCCTGGAGGCACCGGGACAGGAACACTGAAGCTTTCTTT
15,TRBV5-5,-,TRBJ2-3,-,CASTARGRLTDTQYF,TGTGCCAGTACCGCCCGGGGAAGGCTCACAGATACGCAGTATTTT
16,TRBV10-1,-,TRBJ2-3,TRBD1,CASTRTGDLGTDTQYF,TGCGCCAGCACCCGGACAGGGGATCTAGGGACAGATACGCAGTATTTT
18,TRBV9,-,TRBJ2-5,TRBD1,CASSPRGGTGESGETQYF,TGTGCCAGCAGCCCCCGAGGCGGGACAGGGGAGTCTGGGGAGACCCAGTACTTC
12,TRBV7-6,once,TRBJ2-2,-,CASSLGAGELFF,TGTGCCAGCAGTCTCGGGGCCGGGGAGCTGTTTTTT
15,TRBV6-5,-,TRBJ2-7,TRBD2,CASSPTSGRTYEQYF,TGTGCCAGCAGCCCGACTAGCGGGAGGACCTACGAGCAGTACTTC
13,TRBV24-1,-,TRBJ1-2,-,CATSDTDRPGYTF,TGTGCCACCAGTGATACCGACAGACCCGGCTACACCTTC
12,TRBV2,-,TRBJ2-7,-,CASIGSSYEQYF,TGTGCCAGTATCGGGAGCTCCTACGAGCAGTACTTC
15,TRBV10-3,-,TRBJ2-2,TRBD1,CAISPGQGNTGELFF,TGTGCCATCAGCCCGGGACAGGGGAACACCGGGGAGCTGTTTTTT
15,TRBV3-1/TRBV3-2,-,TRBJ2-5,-,CASSQGVQRMETQYF,TGTGCCAGCAGCCAAGGTGTCCAGCGCATGGAGACCCAGTACTTC
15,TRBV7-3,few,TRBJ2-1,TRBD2,CASSQSGGAYNEQFF,TGTGCCAGCAGCCAAAGCGGGGGGGCATACAATGAGCAGTTCTTC
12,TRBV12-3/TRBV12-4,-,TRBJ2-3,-,CASSQTRDTQYF,TGTGCCAGCAGCCAGACTAGAGATACGCAGTATTTT
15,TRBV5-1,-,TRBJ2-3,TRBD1,CASSLQGASTDTQYF,TGCGCCAGCAGCTTACAGGGGGCGAGCACAGATACGCAGTATTTT
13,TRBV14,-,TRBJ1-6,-,CASSQEGGAWLHF,TGTGCCAGCAGCCAAGAAGGAGGAGCGTGGCTTCACTTT
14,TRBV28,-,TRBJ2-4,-,CASTPGLGKNIQYF,TGTGCCAGCACCCCGGGGTTGGGCAAAAACATTCAGTACTTC
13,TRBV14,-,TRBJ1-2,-,CASSPWGDYGYTF,TGTGCCAGCAGCCCTTGGGGGGATTATGGCTACACCTTC
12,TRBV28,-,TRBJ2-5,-,CASSLQIETQYF,TGTGCCAGCAGTTTACAAATAGAGACCCAGTACTTC
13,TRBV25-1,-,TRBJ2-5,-,CASSEEFQETQYF,TGTGCCAGCAGTGAGGAGTTCCAAGAGACCCAGTACTTC
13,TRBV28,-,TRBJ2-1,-,CASSLPSLNEQFF,TGTGCCAGCAGTTTGCCTAGCCTAAATGAGCAGTTCTTC
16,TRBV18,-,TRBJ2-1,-,CASSPSGGAQYNEQFF,TGTGCCAGCTCACCCAGCGGAGGAGCACAATACAATGAGCAGTTCTTC
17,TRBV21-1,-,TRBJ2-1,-,CASSSRPGQGLDNEQFF,TGTGCCAGCAGCTCTCGACCGGGACAGGGTCTTGACAATGAGCAGTTCTTC
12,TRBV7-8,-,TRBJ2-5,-,CASSLRQGTQYF,TGTGCCAGCAGCCTCCGTCAGGGGACCCAGTACTTC
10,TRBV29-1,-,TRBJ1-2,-,CSVGQDGYTF,TGCAGCGTGGGACAAGATGGCTACACCTTC
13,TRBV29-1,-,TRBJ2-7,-,CSAWDQGTYEQYF,TGCAGCGCTTGGGATCAGGGGACCTACGAGCAGTACTTC
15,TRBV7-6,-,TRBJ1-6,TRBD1,CASSLVGTGSSPLHF,TGTGCCAGCAGCTTAGTGGGGACAGGGAGTTCACCCCTCCACTTT
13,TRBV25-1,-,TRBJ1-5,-,CASSGGGRQPQHF,TGTGCCAGCAGTGGGGGGGGGCGCCAGCCCCAGCATTTT
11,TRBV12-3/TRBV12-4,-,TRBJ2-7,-,CASSSSYEQYF,TGTGCCAGCAGCTCGAGCTACGAGCAGTACTTC
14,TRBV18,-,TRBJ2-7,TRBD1,CASSPGTGLREQYF,TGTGCCAGCTCCCCCGGGACAGGGCTTCGTGAGCAGTACTTC